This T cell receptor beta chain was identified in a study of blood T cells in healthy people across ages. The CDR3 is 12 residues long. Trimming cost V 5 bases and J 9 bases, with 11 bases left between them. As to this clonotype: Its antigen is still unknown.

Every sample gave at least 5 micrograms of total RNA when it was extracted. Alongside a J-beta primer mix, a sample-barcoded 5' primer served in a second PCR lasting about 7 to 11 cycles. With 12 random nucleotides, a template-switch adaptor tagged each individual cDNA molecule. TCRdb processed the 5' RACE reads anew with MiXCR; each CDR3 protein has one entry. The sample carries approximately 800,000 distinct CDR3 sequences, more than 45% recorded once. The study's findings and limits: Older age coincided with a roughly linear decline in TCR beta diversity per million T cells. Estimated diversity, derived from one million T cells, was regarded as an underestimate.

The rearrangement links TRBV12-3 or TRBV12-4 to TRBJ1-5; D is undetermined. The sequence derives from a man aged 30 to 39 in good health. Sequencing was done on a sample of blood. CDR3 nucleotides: TGTGCCAGCAGTCTCAGTCCTGGGCCCCAGCATTTT. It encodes CASSLSPGPQHF.